The 5 T cell receptor beta chains below were found in one sample sequenced in a study of blood T cell repertoires in COVID-19 (dated by TCRdb to 2019 to 2021). The library was built by means of the immunoSEQ multiplex PCR assay. TCRdb retrieved this table from immuneACCESS and kept in-frame rearrangements only. Not all clones are present; in checked studies, unresolved V genes account for under half, and no reason is known for the remainder. The sample table holds some 350,000 clones, of which about 87% were seen once. The ten largest clonotypes hold approximately 5.3% of the sample. Sequencing used PBMCs or T cells enriched from blood (not recorded which). All receptors come from a woman under 40 who had recovered from COVID-19.

This rearrangement joins TRBV5-4 to TRBJ2-3, with 7 bases that match TRBD1. V was pared by 0 bases and J by 2 bases, with 6 bases of the junction left unmatched. This CDR3 region has 16 residues. Germline V CDR1 and CDR2: SGHNT, YYREEE (reference sequence). CDR3 residues: CASSLDRGHYTDTQYF. DNA for the CDR3: TGTGCCAGCAGCTTGGACAGGGGCCACTACACAGATACGCAGTATTTT.

This sequence joins TRBV6-5 and TRBJ1-2, with D perhaps TRBD1 (5 bases). The germline V and J ends were trimmed by 6 bases and 4 bases, with 12 bases remaining between them. Germline CDR1 MNHEY, CDR2 SVGAGI. The CDR3 is made up of 13 amino acids. The CDR3 coding sequence is TGTGCCAGCAGCGACAGCGTTGGCTATGGCTACACCTTC. Its translation: CASSDSVGYGYTF.

The chain employs TRBV9 and TRBJ1-1, with TRBD1 matching over 8 bases. Germline CDR1 is SGDLS and CDR2 is YYNGEE. J was trimmed by 8 bases and V by 4 bases; bases with no gene match: 7. CDR3 size: 13 residues. CDR3 nucleotides: TGTGCCAGCAGCTCGACAGGGGTCAACGAAGCTTTCTTT. It encodes CASSSTGVNEAFF.

The V gene is TRBV3-1 (or the pseudogene TRBV3-2), the J gene TRBJ1-1; 10 positions match TRBD1. The CDR3 runs to 14 residues. Germline trimming cut 4 bases from V and 9 bases from J; bases unmatched to any gene: 8. Germline CDR1 reads LGHDT; CDR2 reads YNNKEL (reference sequence). In DNA, the CDR3 is TGTGCCAGCAGCCTCGCGGACAGGGGGTTGAAAGCTTTCTTT. Amino acid sequence: CASSLADRGLKAFF.

The chain uses TRBV27 and TRBJ1-2; 9 bases are a match to TRBD1. After removal of 5 bases from V and 6 bases from J, the junction contained 4 bases not matched to a gene. Germline V gene lookup returns CDR1 MNHEY and CDR2 SMNVEV (reference sequence). The CDR3 runs to 13 residues. CDR3 sequence (DNA): TGTGCCAGCAGTCCTAGGGACAGGGATGGCTACACCTTC. This sequence encodes CASSPRDRDGYTF.